Described below is a single TCR beta chain sequence and its context. This record comes from a study of metastatic and nonmetastatic thyroid tumors. Turning to the study itself: Blood and tumor or nodule tissue repertoires from malignant and benign thyroid patients were compared.

TCRdb re-processed the PCR reads through MiXCR. Among 13,000 or so clones listed, about 29% were seen once. Trimming at V came to 6 bases and at J to 4 bases, leaving 10 bases not matched to a gene. This CDR3 region has 15 residues. CDR1 and CDR2 from the germline V gene are MNHEY and SVGEGT. Thyroid surgery had not been preceded by any treatment in any patient. Sequenced input: blood. The receptor comes from a female donor with papillary thyroid cancer or a benign thyroid nodule (not recorded which). Some clones in this sample may be carry-over from other donors' samples. The chain has TRBV6-2 or TRBV6-3 and TRBJ2-7; 9 nucleotides match TRBD2. The CDR3 DNA sequence: TGTGCCAGCAGCTCCTGGGTACTAGCGGGTTACGAGCAGTACTTC. This encodes CASSSWVLAGYEQYF.